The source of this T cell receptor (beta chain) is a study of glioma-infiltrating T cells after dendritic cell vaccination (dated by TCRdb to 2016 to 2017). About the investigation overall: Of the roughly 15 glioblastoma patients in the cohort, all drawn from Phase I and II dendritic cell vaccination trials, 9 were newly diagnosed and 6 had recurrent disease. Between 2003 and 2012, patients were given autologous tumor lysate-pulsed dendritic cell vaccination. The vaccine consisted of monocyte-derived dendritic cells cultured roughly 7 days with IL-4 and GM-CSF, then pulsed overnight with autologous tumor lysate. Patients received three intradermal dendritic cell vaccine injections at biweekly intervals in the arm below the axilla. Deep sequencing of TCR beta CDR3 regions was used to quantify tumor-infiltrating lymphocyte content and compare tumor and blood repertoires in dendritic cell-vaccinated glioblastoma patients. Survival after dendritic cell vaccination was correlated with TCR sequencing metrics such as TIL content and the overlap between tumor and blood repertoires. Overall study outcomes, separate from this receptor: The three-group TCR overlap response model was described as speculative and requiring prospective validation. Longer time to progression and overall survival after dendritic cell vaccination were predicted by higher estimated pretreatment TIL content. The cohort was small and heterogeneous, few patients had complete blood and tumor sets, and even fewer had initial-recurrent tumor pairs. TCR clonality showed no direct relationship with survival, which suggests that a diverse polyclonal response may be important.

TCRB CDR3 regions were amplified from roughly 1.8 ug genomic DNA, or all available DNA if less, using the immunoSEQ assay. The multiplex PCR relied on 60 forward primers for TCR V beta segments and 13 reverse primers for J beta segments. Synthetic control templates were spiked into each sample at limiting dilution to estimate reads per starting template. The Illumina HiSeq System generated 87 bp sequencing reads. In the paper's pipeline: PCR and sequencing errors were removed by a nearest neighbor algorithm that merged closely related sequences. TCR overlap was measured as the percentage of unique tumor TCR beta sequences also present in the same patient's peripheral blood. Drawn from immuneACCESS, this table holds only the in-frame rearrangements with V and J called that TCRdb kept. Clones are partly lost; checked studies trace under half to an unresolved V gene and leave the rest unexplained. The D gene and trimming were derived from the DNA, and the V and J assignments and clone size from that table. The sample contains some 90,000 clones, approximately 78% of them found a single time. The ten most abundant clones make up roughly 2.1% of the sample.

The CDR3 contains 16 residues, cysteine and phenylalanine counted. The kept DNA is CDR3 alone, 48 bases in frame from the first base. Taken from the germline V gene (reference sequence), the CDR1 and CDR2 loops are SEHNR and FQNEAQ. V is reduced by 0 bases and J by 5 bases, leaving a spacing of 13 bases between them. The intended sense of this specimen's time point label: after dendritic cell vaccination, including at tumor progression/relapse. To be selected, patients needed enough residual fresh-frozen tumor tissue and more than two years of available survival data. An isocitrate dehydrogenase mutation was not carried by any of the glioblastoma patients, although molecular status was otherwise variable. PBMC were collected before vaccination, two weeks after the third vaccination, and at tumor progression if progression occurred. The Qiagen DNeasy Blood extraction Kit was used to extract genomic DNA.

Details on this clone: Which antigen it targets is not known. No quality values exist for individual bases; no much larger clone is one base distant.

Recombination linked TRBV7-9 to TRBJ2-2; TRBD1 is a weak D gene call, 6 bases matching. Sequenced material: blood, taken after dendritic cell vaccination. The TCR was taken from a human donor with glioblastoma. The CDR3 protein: CASSLARAGVTGELFF. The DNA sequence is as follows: TGTGCCAGCAGCTTAGCCCGGGCAGGGGTGACCGGGGAGCTGTTTTTT.